The 25 T cell receptor beta chains reported below all come from one sample, sequenced in a study of cytomegalovirus exposure and HLA in healthy donors (dated by TCRdb to the late 2010s). The method was the immunoSEQ multiplex PCR assay. For the multiplex PCR, a mixture combining 60 forward primers for TCR Vbeta segments and 13 reverse primers for TCR Jbeta segments was used. TCRdb mirrors the immuneACCESS table, restricted to in-frame sequences. Some clones are absent from its copies; in checked studies, under half trace to an unresolved V gene, and the reason for the others is unknown. The sample contains approximately 90,000 clones, about 8% of them found a single time. The ten largest account for about 2.5% of the sample. Input material: PBMCs. The origin of the receptors is a man over 45 in good health and CMV-seronegative.

Notes on this clone: A read error may account for a junction end that differs from germline. V is TRBV7-7 and J is TRBJ2-2, with D unclear. The germline V gene has CDR1 SSHAT and CDR2 FNYEAQ (reference sequence). The length of the CDR3 is 14 residues. CDR3 DNA: TGTGCTAGCAGCTACGACGGGTACACCGGGGAGCTGTTTTTT. It codes for CASSYDGYTGELFF.

V gene TRBV21-1 combines with J gene TRBJ2-7; the tabulated D call, TRBD2, remains unverified against the DNA. TRBV21-1 counts as a pseudogene. The CDR3 has 14 residues. CDR3: CANPGDPKSHEQYF. The CDR3 region has the DNA TGTGCCAACCCGGGGGACCCTAAGTCTCACGAGCAGTACTTC.

This chain uses TRBV6-5 with TRBJ1-6; no firm D call. The ends were cut back, 6 bases at V and 9 bases at J, with 18 bases in the middle. The CDR3 is 15 residues long. Germline V lookup: CDR1 MNHEY, CDR2 SVGAGI. The CDR3 here is CASSTHGGKVSPLHF. The CDR3 bases are TGTGCCAGCAGCACCCATGGAGGGAAGGTTTCACCCCTCCACTTT.

This clone was seen a handful of times. This chain links TRBV7-2 with TRBJ2-7, with D maybe TRBD1 (5 bases). V was pared by 2 bases and J by 3 bases, with 5 bases between. The CDR3 loop spans 12 amino acids. CDR1 SGHTA and CDR2 FQGNSA come from the germline V gene. The CDR3 region has the DNA TGTGCCAGCAGCTTAACAGGCTACGAGCAGTACTTC. Protein: CASSLTGYEQYF.

This chain uses TRBV9 with TRBJ2-5, with D perhaps matching TRBD2 (6 bases). Trimming took off 4 bases at V and 3 bases at J, with 16 bases between the two ends. The length of the CDR3 is 15 residues. The germline gives CDR1 SGDLS, CDR2 YYNGEE. This chain's CDR3 is CASSQASWREETQYF. CDR3 nucleotide sequence: TGTGCCAGCAGCCAGGCCTCCTGGAGGGAAGAGACCCAGTACTTC.

The chain has TRBV27 and TRBJ2-3, with a possible D match to TRBD1 (5 bases). CDR1 and CDR2 from the germline V gene are MNHEY and SMNVEV (reference sequence). The CDR3 spans 13 residues. The V and J ends lost 7 bases and 3 bases respectively, with 11 bases between them. The CDR3 region is CASIRQGTDTQYF. The CDR3, as DNA: TGTGCCAGCATAAGGCAGGGTACAGATACGCAGTATTTT.

This chain joins TRBV29-1 and TRBJ2-3; TRBD1 agrees at 7 bases. Germline CDR1 reads SQVTM; CDR2 reads ANQGSEA. V was clipped by 3 bases and J by 6 bases; unmatched bases: 6. The CDR3 extends over 13 amino acids. CDR3 protein: CSVDDRAEDTQYF. CDR3 bases: TGCAGCGTTGATGACAGGGCAGAGGATACGCAGTATTTT.

This clone has a handful of counts. Distinct nucleotide sequences in the sample also encode this CDR3. The V call is TRBV7-3, the J call TRBJ1-1, with TRBD1 matching 8 bases. Trimming removed 2 bases from V and 2 bases from J; junction bases left unmatched: 1. This CDR3 spans 14 amino acids. CDR1 and CDR2 from the germline V gene are SGHTA and FQGTGA. CDR3 sequence: CASSLQGANTEAFF. CDR3 DNA sequence: TGTGCCAGCAGCTTACAGGGGGCCAACACTGAAGCTTTCTTT. Full variable domain (outside the CDR3, taken from reference TRBV7-3 and TRBJ1-1): GAGVSQTPSNKVTEKGKYVELRCDPISGHTALYWYRQSLGQGPEFLIYFQGTGAADDSGLPNDRFFAVRPEGSVSTLKIQRTERGDSAVYLCASSLQGANTEAFFGQGTRLTVV.

This clone was seen a few times. The chain has TRBV5-4 and TRBJ1-4; D is undetermined. With 3 bases removed from V and 0 bases from J, the gap between germline ends came to 6 bases. The CDR3 runs to 14 residues. Germline CDR1 SGHNT, CDR2 YYREEE (reference sequence). CDR3 protein: CASSSIATNEKLFF. The CDR3 DNA follows: TGTGCCAGCAGCTCTATTGCAACTAATGAAAAACTGTTTTTT.

This rearrangement joins TRBV9 to TRBJ1-6; TRBD1 matches at 7 bases. Germline CDR1 is SGDLS and CDR2 is YYNGEE. The CDR3 totals 14 residues. Losses at the gene ends were 2 bases for V and 10 bases for J; bases not matched to a gene: 6. CDR3 sequence (DNA): TGTGCCAGCAGCGTTAACAGGGGAGGCTCACCCCTCCACTTT. It translates to CASSVNRGGSPLHF. Full variable domain (missing parts from reference TRBV9 and TRBJ1-6): DSGVTQTPKHLITATGQRVTLRCSPRSGDLSVYWYQQSLDQGLQFLIQYYNGEERAKGNILERFSAQQFPDLHSELNLSSLELGDSALYFCASSVNRGGSPLHFGNGTRLTVT.

This clone occurred a few times. The chain uses TRBV19 and TRBJ1-4, with 7 bases aligning to TRBD1. The germline gives CDR1 LNHDA, CDR2 SQIVND (reference sequence). The CDR3 length is 15 residues. With V trimmed by 7 bases and J by 5 bases, 10 bases remained unmatched. CDR3 sequence (DNA): TGTGCCAGTACCCAACGGGACAGATTGAATGAAAAACTGTTTTTT. Translation: CASTQRDRLNEKLFF.

This clone was seen a few times. This chain uses TRBV11-3 with TRBJ2-3; no clear D gene. Germline V gene lookup returns CDR1 SGHNT and CDR2 YENEEA. The length of the CDR3 is 17 residues. The ends were cut back, 4 bases at V and 1 base at J, with 18 bases in the middle. CDR3 sequence (DNA): TGTGCCAGCAGCTCTAGAGGAGAGTATGACGGCACAGATACGCAGTATTTT. Translation gives CASSSRGEYDGTDTQYF.

The gene calls are TRBV18 and TRBJ2-3; 14 positions agree with TRBD2. Trimming removed 3 bases from V and 1 base from J; junction bases left unmatched: 6. The CDR3 spans 18 residues. Per the germline V gene, CDR1 is KGHSH and CDR2 is LQKENI. The CDR3 DNA follows: TGTGCCAGCTCACCTTTGGGACTAGCGGGAGTTGGCACAGATACGCAGTATTTT. Protein product: CASSPLGLAGVGTDTQYF.

The table lists this clone with a few counts. The rearrangement links TRBV19 to TRBJ2-7; TRBD2 matches at 7 bases. V dropped 5 bases and J dropped 3; count of bases not matched to a gene: 10. The CDR3 is made up of 15 amino acids. Germline lookup yields CDR1 LNHDA and CDR2 SQIVND (reference sequence). The CDR3 region is CASSDPGTTYYEQYF. The CDR3 DNA reads as TGTGCCAGTAGTGATCCCGGGACTACCTACTACGAGCAGTACTTC.

The table lists this clone with a count of one. The genes are TRBV28 and TRBJ2-1; 10 bases line up with TRBD2. CDR3 size: 14 residues. V was clipped by 5 bases and J by 6 bases; unmatched bases: 4. CDR1 is MDHEN and CDR2 is SYDVKM in the germline V gene. CDR3 nucleotide sequence: TGTGCCAGCAGTGAGCAGCGGGGGGGCAATGAGCAGTTCTTC. Encoded protein: CASSEQRGGNEQFF.

This CDR3 is CASSFWLAGGGSDTQYF. The CDR3 DNA reads TGTGCCAGCAGCTTCTGGCTAGCGGGAGGTGGATCAGATACGCAGTATTTT. This chain joins TRBV7-9 and TRBJ2-3, with 11 bases identical to TRBD2. This CDR3 comprises 17 residues. Trimming removed 3 bases from V and 4 bases from J; junction bases left unmatched: 9. Per germline, CDR1 SEHNR and CDR2 FQNEAQ (reference sequence).

This clone was counted a few times. V is TRBV7-3 and J is TRBJ2-1; no clear D gene. The germline V gene has CDR1 SGHTA and CDR2 FQGTGA. The CDR3 loop spans 14 amino acids. With 5 bases removed from V and 6 bases from J, the gap between germline ends came to 14 bases. The DNA of the CDR3 is TGTGCCAGCAGCCCGTCACCCCTCAGCAATGAGCAGTTCTTC. It encodes CASSPSPLSNEQFF.

The rearrangement joins TRBV27 to TRBJ2-5; 9 nucleotides agree with TRBD1. Trimming cost V 6 bases and J 7 bases; bases outside gene matches: 9. The CDR3 is 14 residues long. Per the germline V gene, CDR1 is MNHEY and CDR2 is SMNVEV (reference sequence). This CDR3 is CASRRDRDRGTQYF. The CDR3 region has the DNA TGTGCCAGCAGAAGGGACAGGGATCGTGGGACCCAGTACTTC.

This clone was counted only a few times. The V call is TRBV4-3, the J call TRBJ2-7, with 8 positions matching TRBD2. Germline CDR1 is LGHNA and CDR2 is YSLEER. CDR3 size: 16 residues. Trimming cost V 2 bases and J 5 bases; bases outside gene matches: 11. CDR3 sequence (DNA): TGCGCCAGCAGCCAAACTTCGCTACTAGCGGAAAACGAGCAGTACTTC. It translates to CASSQTSLLAENEQYF.

The chain recombines TRBV5-6 with TRBJ1-6; D gene ambiguous. Trimming stripped 1 base from V and 3 bases from J, with 8 bases between. Germline CDR1 and CDR2: SGHDT and YYEEEE. The CDR3 sequence is 15 residues long. DNA for the CDR3: TGTGCCAGCAGCTTGTTTCAGGACTATAATTCACCCCTCCACTTT. It codes for CASSLFQDYNSPLHF.

This clone appeared a few times. The genes are TRBV5-4 and TRBJ2-1, with D perhaps TRBD1 (6 bases). The CDR3 is 15 residues long. Trimming removed 1 base at V and 0 bases at J, with 8 bases between. CDR1 is SGHNT and CDR2 is YYREEE in the germline V gene (reference sequence). The CDR3 sequence is CASSLTGSSYNEQFF. CDR3 sequence (DNA): TGTGCCAGCAGCTTGACAGGGAGCTCCTACAATGAGCAGTTCTTC.

This chain connects TRBV4-2 to TRBJ2-7; D is perhaps TRBD2 (6 bases). The CDR3 length is 18 residues. Germline CDR1 reads LGHNA; CDR2 reads YNFKEQ. Trimming took off 0 bases at V and 2 bases at J, with 20 bases between the two ends. The CDR3 sequence is CASSQEMRGQQLPYEQYF. The CDR3 DNA reads as TGTGCCAGCAGCCAAGAAATGCGGGGCCAGCAACTACCCTACGAGCAGTACTTC.

This clone was picked up a small number of times. The CDR3 is CASNGGRDNEQFF. The CDR3 DNA follows: TGTGCCAGCAATGGTGGGCGGGACAATGAGCAGTTCTTC. V is TRBV2 and J is TRBJ2-1; D possibly corresponds to TRBD2 (5 bases). Trimming cost V 7 bases and J 5 bases, with 12 bases left between them. The CDR3 runs to 13 residues. Per the germline V gene, CDR1 is SNHLY and CDR2 is FYNNEI.

This sequence joins TRBV5-4 and TRBJ1-4; 10 bases fit TRBD1. The ends lost 3 bases at V and 8 bases at J; junction bases unmatched: 4. The length of the CDR3 is 14 residues. Germline V gene data show CDR1 as SGHNT and CDR2 as YYREEE (reference sequence). The CDR3 bases are TGTGCCAGCAGCTCCGGGACAGGGGACGAAAAACTGTTTTTT. Its translation is CASSSGTGDEKLFF.

The sample holds a few counts of this clone. The gene calls are TRBV5-6 and TRBJ1-2; 7 bases agree with TRBD1. The germline CDR1 and CDR2 sequences are SGHDT and YYEEEE. The V and J ends lost 5 bases and 7 bases, in that order; junction bases with no gene match: 11. The CDR3 consists of 14 residues. CDR3 in amino acids: CASRAGGPLAGYTF. As DNA, the CDR3 is TGTGCCAGCAGGGCAGGGGGTCCCTTAGCTGGCTACACCTTC. Looking up the rest from reference TRBV5-6 and TRBJ1-2 gives the full variable domain: DAGVTQSPTHLIKTRGQQVTLRCSPKSGHDTVSWYQQALGQGPQFIFQYYEEEERQRGNFPDRFSGHQFPNYSSELNVNALLLGDSALYLCASRAGGPLAGYTFGSGTRLTVV.